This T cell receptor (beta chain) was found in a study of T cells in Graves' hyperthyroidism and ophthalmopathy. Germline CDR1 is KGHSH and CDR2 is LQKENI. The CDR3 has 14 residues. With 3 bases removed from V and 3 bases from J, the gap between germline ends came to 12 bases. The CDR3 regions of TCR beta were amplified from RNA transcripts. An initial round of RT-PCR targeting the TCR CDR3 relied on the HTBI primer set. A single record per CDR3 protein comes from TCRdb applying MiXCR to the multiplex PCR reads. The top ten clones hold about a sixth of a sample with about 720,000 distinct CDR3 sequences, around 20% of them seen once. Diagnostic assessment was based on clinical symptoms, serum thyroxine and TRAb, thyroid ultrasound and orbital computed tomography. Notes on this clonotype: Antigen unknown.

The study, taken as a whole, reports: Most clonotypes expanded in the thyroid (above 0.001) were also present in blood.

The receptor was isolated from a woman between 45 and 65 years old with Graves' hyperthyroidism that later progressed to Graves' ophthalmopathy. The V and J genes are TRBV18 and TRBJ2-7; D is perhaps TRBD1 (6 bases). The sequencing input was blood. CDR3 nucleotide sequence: TGTGCCAGCTCACCGGCTCAACAGGGCTACGAGCAGTACTTC. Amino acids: CASSPAQQGYEQYF. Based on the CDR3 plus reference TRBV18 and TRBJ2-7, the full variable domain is NAGVMQNPRHLVRRRGQEARLRCSPMKGHSHVYWYRQLPEEGLKFMVYLQKENIIDESGMPKERFSAEFPKEGPSILRIQQVVRGDSAAYFCASSPAQQGYEQYFGPGTRLTVT.